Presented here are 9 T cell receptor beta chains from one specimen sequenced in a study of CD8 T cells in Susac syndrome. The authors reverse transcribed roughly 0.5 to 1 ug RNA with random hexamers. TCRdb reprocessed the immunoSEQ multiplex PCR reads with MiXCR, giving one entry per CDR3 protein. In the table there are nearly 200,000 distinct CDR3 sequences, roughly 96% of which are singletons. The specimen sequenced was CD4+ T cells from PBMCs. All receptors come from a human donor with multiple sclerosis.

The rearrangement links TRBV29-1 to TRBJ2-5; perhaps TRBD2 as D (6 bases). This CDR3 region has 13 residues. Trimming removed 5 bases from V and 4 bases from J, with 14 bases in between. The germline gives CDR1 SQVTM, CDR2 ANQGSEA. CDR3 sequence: CSVRGALRETQYF. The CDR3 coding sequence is TGCAGCGTTCGCGGGGCTCTGAGAGAGACCCAGTACTTC.

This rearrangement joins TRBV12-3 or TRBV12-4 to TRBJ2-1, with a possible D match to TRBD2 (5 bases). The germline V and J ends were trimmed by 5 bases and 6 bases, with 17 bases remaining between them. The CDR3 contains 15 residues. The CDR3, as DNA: TGTGCCAGCAGTCCGCCACTAGATCGCACCAATGAGCAGTTCTTC. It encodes CASSPPLDRTNEQFF.

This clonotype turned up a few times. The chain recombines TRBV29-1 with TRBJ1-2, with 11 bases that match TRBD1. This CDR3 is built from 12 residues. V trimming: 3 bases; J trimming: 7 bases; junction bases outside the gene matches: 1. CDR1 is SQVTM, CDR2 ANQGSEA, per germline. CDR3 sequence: CSVEGQGGGYTF. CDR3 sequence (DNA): TGCAGCGTTGAGGGACAGGGGGGTGGCTACACCTTC.

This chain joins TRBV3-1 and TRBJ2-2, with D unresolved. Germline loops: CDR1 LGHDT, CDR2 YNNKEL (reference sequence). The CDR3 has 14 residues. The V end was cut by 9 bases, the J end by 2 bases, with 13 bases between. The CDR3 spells CASGREVNTGELFF. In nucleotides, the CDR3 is TGTGCCAGTGGCCGCGAGGTTAACACCGGGGAGCTGTTTTTT.

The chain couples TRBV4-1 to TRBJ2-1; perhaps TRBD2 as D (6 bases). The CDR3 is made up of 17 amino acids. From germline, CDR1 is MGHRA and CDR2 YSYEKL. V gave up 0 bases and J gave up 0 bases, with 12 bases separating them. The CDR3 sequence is CASSQDSGTRSYNEQFF. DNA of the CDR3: TGCGCCAGCAGCCAAGATTCCGGGACTCGCTCCTACAATGAGCAGTTCTTC.

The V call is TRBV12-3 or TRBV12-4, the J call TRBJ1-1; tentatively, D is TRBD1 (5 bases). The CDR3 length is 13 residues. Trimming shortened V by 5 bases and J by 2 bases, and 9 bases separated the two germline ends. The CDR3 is CASSLDSNTEAFF. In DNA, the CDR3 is TGTGCCAGCAGTCTAGACAGCAACACTGAAGCTTTCTTT.

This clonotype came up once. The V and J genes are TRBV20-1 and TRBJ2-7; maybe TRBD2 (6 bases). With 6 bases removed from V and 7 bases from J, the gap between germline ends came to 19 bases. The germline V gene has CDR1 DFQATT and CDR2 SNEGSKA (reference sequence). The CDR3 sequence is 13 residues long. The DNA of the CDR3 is TGCAGTGCCGTCCACCGGGAGTGGAGGGAGCAGTACTTC. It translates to CSAVHREWREQYF.

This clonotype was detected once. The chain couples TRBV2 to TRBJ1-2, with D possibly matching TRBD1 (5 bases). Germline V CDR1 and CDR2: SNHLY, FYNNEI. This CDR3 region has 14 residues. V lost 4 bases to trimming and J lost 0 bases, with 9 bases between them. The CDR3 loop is CASSGGRANYGYTF. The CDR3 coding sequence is TGTGCCAGCAGTGGAGGCAGGGCTAACTATGGCTACACCTTC.

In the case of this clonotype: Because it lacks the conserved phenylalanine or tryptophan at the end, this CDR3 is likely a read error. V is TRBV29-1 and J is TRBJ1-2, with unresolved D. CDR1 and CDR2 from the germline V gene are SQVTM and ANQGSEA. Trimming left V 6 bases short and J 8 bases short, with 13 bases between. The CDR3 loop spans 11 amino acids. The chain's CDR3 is CSVTGMDGYTS. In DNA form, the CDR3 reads TGCAGCGTGACCGGGATGGACGGCTACACCTCC.